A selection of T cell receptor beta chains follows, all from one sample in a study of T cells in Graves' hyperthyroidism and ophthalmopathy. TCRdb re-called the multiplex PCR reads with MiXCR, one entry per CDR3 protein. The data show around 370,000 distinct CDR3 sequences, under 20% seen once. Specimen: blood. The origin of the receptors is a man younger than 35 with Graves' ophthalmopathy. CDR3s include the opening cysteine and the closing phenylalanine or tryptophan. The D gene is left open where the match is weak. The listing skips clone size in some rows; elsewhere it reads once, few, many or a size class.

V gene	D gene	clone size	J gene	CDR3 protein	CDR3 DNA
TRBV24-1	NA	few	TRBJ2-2	CATSDLDTNTGELFF	TGTGCCACCAGTGACTTAGACACGAACACCGGGGAGCTGTTTTTT
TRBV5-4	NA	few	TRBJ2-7	CASSLVGREQYF	TGTGCCAGCAGCTTAGTAGGACGGGAGCAGTACTTC
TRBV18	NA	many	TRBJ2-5	CASSRGLETQYF	TGTGCCAGCTCACGCGGCTTGGAGACCCAGTACTTC
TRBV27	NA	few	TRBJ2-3	CASSLQSAGTAGVDTQYF	TGTGCCAGCAGTTTACAGTCAGCTGGGACAGCGGGTGTAGATACGCAGTATTTT
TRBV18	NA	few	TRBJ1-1	CASSPGGTEALF	TGTGCCAGCTCACCAGGGGGCACTGAAGCTCTCTTT
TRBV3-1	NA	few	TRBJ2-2	CASSSQGPGELFF	TGTGCCAGCAGCTCACAGGGACCCGGGGAGCTGTTTTTT
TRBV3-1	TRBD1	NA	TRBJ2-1	CASSQEGTGVDNEQFF	TGTGCCAGCAGCCAAGAGGGGACAGGGGTCGACAATGAGCAGTTCTTC
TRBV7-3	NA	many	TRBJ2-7	CASSPVAVPYYEQYF	TGTGCCAGCAGTCCCGTGGCAGTCCCCTACTACGAGCAGTACTTC
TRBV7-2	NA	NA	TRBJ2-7	CASSLVFVGEQYF	TGTGCCAGCAGCTTAGTCTTTGTGGGCGAGCAGTACTTC
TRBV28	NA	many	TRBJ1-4	CASSPRGGPSEKLFF	TGTGCCAGCAGTCCCCGGGGGGGGCCTAGTGAAAAACTGTTTTTT
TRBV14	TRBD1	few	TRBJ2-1	CASSQLGAGGHVEQFF	TGTGCCAGCAGCCAACTGGGGGCAGGGGGTCACGTTGAGCAGTTCTTC
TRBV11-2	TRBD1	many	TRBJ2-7	CASSWDRGIYEQYF	TGTGCCAGCAGCTGGGACAGGGGAATCTACGAGCAGTACTTC
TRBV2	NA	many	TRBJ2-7	CASRWDTSYEQYF	TGTGCCAGCAGGTGGGACACTTCCTACGAGCAGTACTTC
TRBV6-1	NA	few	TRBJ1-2	CASSYGRTPNYGYTF	TGTGCCAGCAGTTACGGGAGGACACCTAACTATGGCTACACCTTC
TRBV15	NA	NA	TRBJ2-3	CATRSQTDTQYF	TGTGCCACCAGGTCTCAAACAGATACGCAGTATTTT
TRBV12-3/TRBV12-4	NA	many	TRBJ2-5	CASSWNSGGQETQYF	TGTGCCAGCAGTTGGAATTCAGGGGGGCAAGAGACCCAGTACTTC
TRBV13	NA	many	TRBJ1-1	CASSLESDTEAFF	TGTGCCAGCAGCTTAGAGTCGGACACTGAAGCTTTCTTT
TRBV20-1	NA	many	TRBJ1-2	CSAPPEGRTVHYGYTF	TGCAGTGCCCCCCCAGAGGGCAGGACAGTCCACTATGGCTACACCTTC
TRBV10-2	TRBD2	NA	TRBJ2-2	CASRSPPGLAGGPNTGELFF	TGCGCCAGCAGAAGCCCTCCGGGACTAGCGGGGGGGCCGAACACCGGGGAGCTGTTTTTT
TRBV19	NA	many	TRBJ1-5	CASSKQEGPQHF	TGTGCCAGTAGTAAACAGGAGGGGCCCCAGCATTTT
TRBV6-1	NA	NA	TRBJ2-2	CASKVRGLQGTGELFF	TGTGCCAGCAAGGTTAGGGGACTCCAGGGCACCGGGGAGCTGTTTTTT
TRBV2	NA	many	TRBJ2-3	CASSWGGTTSTDTQYF	TGTGCCAGCAGTTGGGGTGGGACCACTAGCACAGATACGCAGTATTTT
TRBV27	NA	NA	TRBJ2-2	CASSHGSATGELFF	TGTGCCAGCAGCCACGGCTCGGCCACCGGGGAGCTGTTTTTT
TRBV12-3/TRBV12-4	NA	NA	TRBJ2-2	CASSGGQWDTGELFF	TGTGCCAGCAGTGGGGGACAATGGGACACCGGGGAGCTGTTTTTT
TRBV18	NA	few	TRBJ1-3	CAIPKAEASGNTIYF	TGTGCCATACCCAAGGCTGAAGCCTCTGGAAACACCATATATTTT
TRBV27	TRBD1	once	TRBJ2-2	CASVPTGTGELFF	TGTGCCAGCGTTCCGACAGGGACCGGGGAGCTGTTTTTT
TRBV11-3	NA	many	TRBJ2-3	CASSPSVTAGDTQYF	TGTGCCAGCAGCCCATCAGTAACGGCAGGAGATACGCAGTATTTT
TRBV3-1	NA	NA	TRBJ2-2	CASSQDVGELFF	TGTGCCAGCAGCCAGGACGTAGGGGAGCTGTTTTTT
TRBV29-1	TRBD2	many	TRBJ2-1	CSVSRLAGDLGEQFF	TGCAGCGTTTCTCGACTAGCGGGGGACCTAGGGGAGCAGTTCTTC